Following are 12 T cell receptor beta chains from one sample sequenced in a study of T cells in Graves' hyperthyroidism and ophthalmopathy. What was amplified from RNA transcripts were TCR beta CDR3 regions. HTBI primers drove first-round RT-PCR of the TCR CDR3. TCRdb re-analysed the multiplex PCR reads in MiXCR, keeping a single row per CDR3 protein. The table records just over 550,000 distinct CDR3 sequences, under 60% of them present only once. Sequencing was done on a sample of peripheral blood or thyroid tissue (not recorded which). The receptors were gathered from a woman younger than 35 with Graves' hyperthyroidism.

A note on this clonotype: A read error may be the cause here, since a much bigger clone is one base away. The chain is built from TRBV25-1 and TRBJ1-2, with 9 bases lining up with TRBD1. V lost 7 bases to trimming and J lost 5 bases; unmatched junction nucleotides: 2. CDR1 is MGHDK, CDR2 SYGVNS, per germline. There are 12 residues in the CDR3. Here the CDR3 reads CASTGTGYGYTF. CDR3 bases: TGTGCCAGCACCGGGACAGGGTATGGCTACACCTTC.

CDR3 DNA sequence: TGTGCCAGCAGCTTAGCGGTTGGGGGTACCCACTACGAGCAGTACTTC. As protein: CASSLAVGGTHYEQYF. The chain is built from TRBV7-2 and TRBJ2-7; D is perhaps TRBD1 or TRBD2 (5 bases each). The CDR3 runs 16 residues. Deletions cut 0 bases from V and 3 bases from J, with 15 bases between. CDR1 and CDR2 from the germline V gene are SGHTA and FQGNSA.

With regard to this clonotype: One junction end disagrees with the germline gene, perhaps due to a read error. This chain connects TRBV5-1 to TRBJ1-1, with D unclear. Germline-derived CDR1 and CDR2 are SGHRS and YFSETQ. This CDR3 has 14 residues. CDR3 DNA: TGTGCCAGCAGCTTGATGGAGGTGAACACTGAAGCTTTCTTT. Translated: CASSLMEVNTEAFF.

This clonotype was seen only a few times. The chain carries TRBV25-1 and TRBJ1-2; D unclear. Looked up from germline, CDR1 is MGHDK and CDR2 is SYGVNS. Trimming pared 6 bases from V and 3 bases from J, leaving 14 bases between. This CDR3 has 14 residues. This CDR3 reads CASSTRAGDYGYTF. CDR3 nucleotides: TGTGCCAGCAGCACACGCGCAGGAGACTATGGCTACACCTTC.

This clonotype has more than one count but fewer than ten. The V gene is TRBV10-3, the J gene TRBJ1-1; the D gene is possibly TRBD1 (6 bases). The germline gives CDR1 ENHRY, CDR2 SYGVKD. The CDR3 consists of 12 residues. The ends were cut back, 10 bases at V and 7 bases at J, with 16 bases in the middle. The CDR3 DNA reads TGTGCCACCTGGGGGGCACCTTATGAAGCTTTCTTT. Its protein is CATWGAPYEAFF.

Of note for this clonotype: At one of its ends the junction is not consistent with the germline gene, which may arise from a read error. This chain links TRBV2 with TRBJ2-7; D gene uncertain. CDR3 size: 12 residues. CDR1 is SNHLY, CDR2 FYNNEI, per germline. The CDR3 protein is CAGSLGSYEQYF. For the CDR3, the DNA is TGTGCCGGCAGCTTAGGGTCCTACGAGCAGTACTTC.

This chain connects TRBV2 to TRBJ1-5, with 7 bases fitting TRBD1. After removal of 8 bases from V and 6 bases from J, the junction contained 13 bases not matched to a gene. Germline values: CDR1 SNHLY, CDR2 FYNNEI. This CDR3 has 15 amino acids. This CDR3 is CASGRPSQGVQPQHF. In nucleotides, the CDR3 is TGTGCCAGCGGCCGTCCTTCTCAGGGGGTTCAGCCCCAGCATTTT.

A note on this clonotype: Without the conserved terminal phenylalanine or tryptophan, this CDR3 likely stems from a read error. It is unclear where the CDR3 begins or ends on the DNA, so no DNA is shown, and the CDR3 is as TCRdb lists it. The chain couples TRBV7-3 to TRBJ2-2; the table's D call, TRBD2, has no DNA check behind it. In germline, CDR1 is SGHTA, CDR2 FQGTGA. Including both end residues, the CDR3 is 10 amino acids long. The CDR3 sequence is CASSREGGDG.

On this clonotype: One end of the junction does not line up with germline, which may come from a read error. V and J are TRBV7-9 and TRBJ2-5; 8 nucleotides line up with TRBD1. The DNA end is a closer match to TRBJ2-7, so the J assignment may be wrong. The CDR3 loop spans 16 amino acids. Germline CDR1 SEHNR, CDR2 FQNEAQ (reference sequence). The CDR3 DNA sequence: TGCGCCAGCAGCCAAGGTCGGGGGACAGGTGCAGCCGAGCAGTACTTC. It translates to CASSQGRGTGAAEQYF.

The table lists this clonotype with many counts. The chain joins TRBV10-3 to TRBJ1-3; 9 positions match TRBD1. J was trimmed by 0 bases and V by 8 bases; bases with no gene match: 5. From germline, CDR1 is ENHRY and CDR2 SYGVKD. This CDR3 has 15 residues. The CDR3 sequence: CAIRDRAISGNTIYF. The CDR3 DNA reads TGTGCCATCCGGGACAGGGCCATCTCTGGAAACACCATATATTTT.

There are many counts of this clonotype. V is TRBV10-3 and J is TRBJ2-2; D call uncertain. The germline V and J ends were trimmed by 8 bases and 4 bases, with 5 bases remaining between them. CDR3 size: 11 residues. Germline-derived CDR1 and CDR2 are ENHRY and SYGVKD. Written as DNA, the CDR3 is TGTGCCATCCATAGCACCGGGGAGCTGTTTTTT. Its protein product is CAIHSTGELFF.

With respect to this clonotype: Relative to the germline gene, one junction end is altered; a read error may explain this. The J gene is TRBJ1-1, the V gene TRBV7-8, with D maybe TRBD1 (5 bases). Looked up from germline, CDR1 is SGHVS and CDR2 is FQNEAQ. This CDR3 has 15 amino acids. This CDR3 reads CASSSSAGFLTEASF. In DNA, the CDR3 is TGTGCCAGCAGCTCGTCTGCAGGGTTTCTTACTGAAGCTTCCTTT.